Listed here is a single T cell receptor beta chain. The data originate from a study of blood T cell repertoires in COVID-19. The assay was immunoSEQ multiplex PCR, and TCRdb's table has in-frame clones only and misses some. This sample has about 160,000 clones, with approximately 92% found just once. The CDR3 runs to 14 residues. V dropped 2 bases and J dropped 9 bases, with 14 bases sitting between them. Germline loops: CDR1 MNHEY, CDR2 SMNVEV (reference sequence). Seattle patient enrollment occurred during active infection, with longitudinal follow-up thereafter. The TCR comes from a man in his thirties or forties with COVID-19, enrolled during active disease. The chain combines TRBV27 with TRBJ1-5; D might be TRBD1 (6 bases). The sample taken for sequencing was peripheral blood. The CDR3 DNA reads TGTGCCAGCAGTTTAGAGGGGGTCTATGGGCCCCAGCATTTT. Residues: CASSLEGVYGPQHF.